The 26 T cell receptor beta chains given below trace back to one sample, sequenced in a study of beta chain features in type 1 diabetes. The investigators reverse transcribed all of the isolated RNA, so they sequenced expressed TCRB transcripts. Repertoires were generated with immunoSEQ multiplex PCR, while TCRdb's copy carries only in-frame clones and drops some. The sample records 500,000 to 700,000 clones, about 14% being singletons. Material for sequencing was naive CD4+ T cells from blood. These TCRs come from a man younger than 30 in good health.

This chain links TRBV7-6 with TRBJ1-6, with 9 nucleotides matching TRBD1. The germline gives CDR1 SGHVS, CDR2 FNYEAQ. This CDR3 is built from 14 residues. J lost 13 bases, V lost 3 bases, and 7 bases had no gene match. DNA for the CDR3: TGTGCCAGCAGCTTGGGACAGGGAGTGACGCCCCTCCACTTT. This sequence encodes CASSLGQGVTPLHF.

A few counts support this clone. The rearrangement uses TRBV29-1 and TRBJ2-1; D unclear. This CDR3 region has 12 residues. Germline CDR1 and CDR2: SQVTM and ANQGSEA. V was clipped by 7 bases and J by 5 bases, with 12 bases between them. DNA for the CDR3: TGCAGCGGTACCCGTGGGAACAATGAGCAGTTCTTC. It encodes CSGTRGNNEQFF.

This clone showed up just a few times. This chain links TRBV6-5 with TRBJ2-5, with TRBD1 matching 8 bases. CDR1 MNHEY and CDR2 SVGAGI come from the germline V gene. V shed 6 bases, J shed 5 bases, and the junction held 8 bases outside the gene matches. This CDR3 region has 14 residues. CDR3 loop: CASSRRTGRETQYF. The CDR3 DNA sequence: TGTGCCAGCAGCCGACGGACAGGGAGGGAGACCCAGTACTTC.

This clone was seen a few times. V gene TRBV29-1 combines with J gene TRBJ2-2; 8 bases fit TRBD1. Trimming at V came to 4 bases and at J to 5 bases, leaving 9 bases not matched to a gene. CDR1 is SQVTM, CDR2 ANQGSEA, per germline. This CDR3 is built from 15 residues. The CDR3 sequence: CSVGNRTGLTGELFF. CDR3 bases: TGCAGCGTTGGTAATAGGACAGGGTTAACCGGGGAGCTGTTTTTT.

This chain links TRBV19 with TRBJ2-7, with D perhaps given as TRBD1 or TRBD2 (5 bases each). This CDR3 region has 15 residues. Trimming took off 6 bases at V and 6 bases at J, with 21 bases between the two ends. The V gene's germline CDR1 is LNHDA and CDR2 SQIVND (reference sequence). CDR3 sequence reads: CASSHPMGRPPEQYF. DNA for the CDR3: TGTGCCAGTAGCCATCCCATGGGACGGCCCCCCGAGCAGTACTTC.

The gene calls are TRBV15 and TRBJ2-3; D perhaps matches TRBD1 (5 bases). CDR3 size: 16 residues. The V end was cut by 0 bases, the J end by 5 bases, with 15 bases between. The germline V gene has CDR1 LNHNV and CDR2 YYDKDF (reference sequence). CDR3 DNA: TGTGCCACCAGCAGAGATGGGGCCTCCGTGGGAGATACGCAGTATTTT. Amino acid sequence: CATSRDGASVGDTQYF.

The sample holds a few counts of this clone. The chain uses TRBV9 and TRBJ2-6, with 9 bases fitting TRBD1. The V gene's germline CDR1 is SGDLS and CDR2 YYNGEE. This CDR3 has 19 amino acids. V shed 5 bases and J 0 bases; nucleotides not matched to a gene: 12. CDR3 in amino acids: CASSETRDRVYSGANVLTF. CDR3 nucleotides: TGTGCCAGCAGTGAAACCCGGGACAGGGTCTACTCTGGGGCCAACGTCCTGACTTTC. Variable domain in full (rest from reference TRBV9 and TRBJ2-6): DSGVTQTPKHLITATGQRVTLRCSPRSGDLSVYWYQQSLDQGLQFLIQYYNGEERAKGNILERFSAQQFPDLHSELNLSSLELGDSALYFCASSETRDRVYSGANVLTFGAGSRLTVL.

J is TRBJ1-2 and V is TRBV7-9, with a tentative D call TRBD1 (5 bases). The CDR3 is made up of 15 amino acids. The V end lost 5 bases, the J end lost 6 bases, and 19 bases lay between the germline ends. Germline assignment: CDR1 SEHNR and CDR2 FQNEAQ (reference sequence). The CDR3 region is CASSLHQGRLDGYTF. CDR3 nucleotide sequence: TGTGCCAGCAGCCTCCACCAGGGCAGGTTAGATGGCTACACCTTC.

This clone came up a few times. This sequence joins TRBV30 and TRBJ2-7; no clear D gene. CDR1 is GTSNPN, CDR2 SVGIG, per germline (reference sequence). This CDR3 has 12 amino acids. The V end was cut by 0 bases, the J end by 7 bases, with 10 bases between. The CDR3 here is CAWSVLSEEQYF. The CDR3 DNA reads TGTGCCTGGAGTGTACTCTCGGAAGAGCAGTACTTC.

The V gene is TRBV4-1, the J gene TRBJ2-1; possibly TRBD1 for D (6 bases). V shed 3 bases and J shed 0 bases, with 15 bases lying between them. This CDR3 is 17 amino acids long. Germline V lookup: CDR1 MGHRA, CDR2 YSYEKL. CDR3 coding DNA: TGCGCCAGCAGCCACCAAACGGGGACAAGCTCCTACAATGAGCAGTTCTTC. Protein: CASSHQTGTSSYNEQFF.

This clone was found a few times. V and J are TRBV23-1 and TRBJ1-5; no clear D. TRBV23-1 is an open reading frame, and its role is uncertain. Trimming pared 4 bases from V and 0 bases from J, leaving 19 bases between. The CDR3 loop spans 18 amino acids. As DNA, the CDR3 is TGCGCCAGCAGTCCCTCCCGGCGGAGCTTTTATAGCAATCAGCCCCAGCATTTT. Protein product: CASSPSRRSFYSNQPQHF.

The J gene is TRBJ2-3, the V gene TRBV4-3; the D is unclear. Per the germline V gene, CDR1 is LGHNA and CDR2 is YSLEER. V lost 0 bases, J lost 1 base, and 14 bases lay in between. This CDR3 contains 17 residues. Here the CDR3 reads CASSQDLEQVGTDTQYF. The CDR3 coding sequence is TGCGCCAGCAGCCAAGATTTGGAGCAGGTGGGCACAGATACGCAGTATTTT.

V usage is TRBV7-3 and J usage is TRBJ2-5, with a tentative D call TRBD1 (5 bases). Germline CDR1 reads SGHTA; CDR2 reads FQGTGA. Trimming took off 5 bases at V and 0 bases at J, with 10 bases between the two ends. CDR3 length equals 14 residues. The CDR3 protein is CASSPIGDQETQYF. CDR3 sequence (DNA): TGTGCCAGCAGCCCGATAGGGGACCAAGAGACCCAGTACTTC.

V gene TRBV6-1 combines with J gene TRBJ2-7, with TRBD1 matching 7 bases. V dropped 4 bases and J dropped 0; count of bases not matched to a gene: 3. This CDR3 has 14 residues. Germline CDR1 MNHNS, CDR2 SASEGT. CDR3 DNA: TGTGCCAGCAGTGGACAGGGCCACTCCTACGAGCAGTACTTC. Its translation is CASSGQGHSYEQYF.

This clone has ten or more counts. V gene TRBV5-4 combines with J gene TRBJ2-1; 8 bases line up with TRBD2. The germline gives CDR1 SGHNT, CDR2 YYREEE (reference sequence). The J segment lost 4 bases and the V segment lost 4 bases, leaving 13 bases of the junction unmatched. The CDR3 runs 17 residues. In nucleotides, the CDR3 is TGTGCCAGCAGCCACGGAGGGGTACTAGCGGCTTACAATGAGCAGTTCTTC. It yields the protein CASSHGGVLAAYNEQFF.

This clone was observed a few times. The V gene is TRBV28, the J gene TRBJ2-7; 11 bases are shared with TRBD1. J gave up 2 bases and V 3 bases, and 3 bases lay outside the gene matches. CDR1 MDHEN and CDR2 SYDVKM come from the germline V gene. The CDR3 contains 15 residues. This CDR3 reads CASSLPGQGAYEQYF. As DNA, the CDR3 is TGTGCCAGCAGTTTGCCGGGACAGGGGGCCTACGAGCAGTACTTC.

There are a few counts of this clone. V is TRBV4-1 and J is TRBJ2-1, with TRBD2 identical over 14 bases. The CDR3 extends over 14 amino acids. The trim removed 8 bases at V and 6 bases at J, leaving 3 bases unmatched. The germline CDR1 and CDR2 sequences are MGHRA and YSYEKL. CDR3: CASRTSGRPNEQFF. The DNA of the CDR3 is TGCGCCAGCCGGACTAGCGGGAGGCCCAATGAGCAGTTCTTC.

The rearrangement joins TRBV5-6 to TRBJ1-4; D not certain. Trimming removed 4 bases at V and 4 bases at J, with 11 bases between. The CDR3 is made up of 14 amino acids. Germline V gene sequence: CDR1 SGHDT, CDR2 YYEEEE. The CDR3 DNA reads as TGTGCCAGCAGCCTTCGATCGGGTAATGAAAAACTGTTTTTT. Encoded protein: CASSLRSGNEKLFF.

This clone was found a few times. This chain links TRBV11-1 with TRBJ2-5; D call uncertain. CDR1 is SGHAT and CDR2 is FQDESV in the germline V gene (reference sequence). The V gene lost 1 base and the J gene lost 4 bases, with 4 bases spanning the gap. This CDR3 has 12 residues. The DNA for the CDR3 is TGTGCCAGCAGCTTAGACCGAGAGACCCAGTACTTC. This gives the protein CASSLDRETQYF.

This clone has only a few counts. The V gene is TRBV5-1, the J gene TRBJ2-7, with D possibly being TRBD1 or TRBD2 (5 bases each). V gave up 2 bases and J gave up 6 bases, with 12 bases separating them. The CDR3 is made up of 13 amino acids. Germline V CDR1 and CDR2: SGHRS, YFSETQ. This CDR3 reads CASSLGTGLEQYF. The CDR3 DNA reads as TGCGCCAGCAGCTTAGGGACGGGTCTCGAGCAGTACTTC.

This clone was detected a few times. This chain joins TRBV4-2 and TRBJ2-1; possibly TRBD2 for D (6 bases). V lost 0 bases to trimming and J lost 0 bases, with 15 bases between them. The CDR3 is made up of 18 amino acids. Germline loops: CDR1 LGHNA, CDR2 YNFKEQ. The CDR3 sequence: CASSQDEAPGVSYNEQFF. DNA of the CDR3: TGTGCCAGCAGCCAAGATGAGGCTCCGGGAGTCTCCTACAATGAGCAGTTCTTC.

The CDR3 sequence: CASSSQGTVLGEQYF. In DNA form, the CDR3 reads TGTGCCAGCAGCTCACAGGGTACCGTATTAGGCGAGCAGTACTTC. The chain uses TRBV2 and TRBJ2-7; a possible D gene is TRBD1 (6 bases). CDR3 length equals 15 residues. The germline gives CDR1 SNHLY, CDR2 FYNNEI. The ends were cut back, 6 bases at V and 6 bases at J, with 21 bases in the middle.

This clone has only a few counts. This chain links TRBV5-4 with TRBJ2-7; TRBD2 agrees at 10 bases. The CDR3 has 16 residues. CDR1 is SGHNT, CDR2 YYREEE, per germline (reference sequence). The J segment lost 0 bases and the V segment lost 4 bases, leaving 7 bases of the junction unmatched. CDR3 sequence (DNA): TGTGCCAGCAGCCCACCCGGACTAGCGGCCTCCTACGAGCAGTACTTC. As protein: CASSPPGLAASYEQYF.

The chain is built from TRBV14 and TRBJ2-7; tentatively, D is TRBD2 (5 bases). The germline gives CDR1 SGHDN, CDR2 FVKESK. Trimming removed 2 bases from V and 2 bases from J, with 13 bases in between. The CDR3 loop spans 15 amino acids. The CDR3 spells CASSQRLARAYEQYF. DNA of the CDR3: TGTGCCAGCAGCCAACGGCTAGCAAGAGCCTACGAGCAGTACTTC.

The CDR3 spells CASSPMTGTYGYTF. The CDR3 DNA is TGCGCCAGCAGCCCGATGACAGGCACCTATGGCTACACCTTC. The chain links TRBV4-3 to TRBJ1-2; maybe TRBD1 (6 bases). Trimming stripped 4 bases from V and 4 bases from J, with 13 bases between. From germline, CDR1 is LGHNA and CDR2 YSLEER. The CDR3 has 14 residues.

The V and J genes are TRBV15 and TRBJ2-7; a weak D match, TRBD1 (5 bases). In germline, CDR1 is LNHNV, CDR2 YYDKDF (reference sequence). The CDR3 runs to 14 residues. V lost 1 base to trimming and J lost 4 bases, with 11 bases between them. The CDR3: CATSRGQSGYEQYF. CDR3 bases: TGTGCCACCAGCAGAGGTCAGTCAGGGTACGAGCAGTACTTC.